This TCR beta chain came from a study of cytomegalovirus exposure and HLA in healthy donors. Study outcomes and limitations: Per published accounts, TCR beta sequences correctly predicted the HLA-A and HLA-B alleles of most subjects. The authors later found TCR association rates varying by HLA locus, with DRB1 most and HLA-C fewest. Later analysis showed most CMV-associated TCR beta chains appearing HLA-restricted.

The PCR used 60 Vbeta and 13 Jbeta primers. Here immunoSEQ multiplex PCR was the method, and the copy in TCRdb shows in-frame clones only, minus some. The sample lists approximately 150,000 clones, about 85% seen once, with about 3.7% in the top ten. Concerning this clone: The antigen is undetermined.

The CDR3 consists of 13 residues. The V end was cut by 3 bases, the J end by 4 bases, with 10 bases between. Germline CDR1 reads SGHRS; CDR2 reads YFSETQ. Sequences were obtained from PBMCs. The chain employs TRBV5-1 and TRBJ1-1; TRBD1 might be the D (6 bases). This clonotype originated in a human donor in good health. The CDR3 region is CASSWGGGTEAFF. The CDR3 coding sequence is TGCGCCAGCAGCTGGGGGGGCGGCACTGAAGCTTTCTTT.